One and the same sample provided the 27 T cell receptor beta chains below, sequenced in a study of T cells in localized non-small cell lung cancer. Profiling relied on immunoSEQ multiplex PCR, and the TCRdb table lists in-frame clones only, not all of them. The table includes 3,000 or so clones, almost 25% detected once. The material sequenced was normal lung tissue next to the tumor, taken before any cancer treatment. The receptors originated from a man aged 40 to 70 with stage III squamous cell lung carcinoma.

In its sample, this clone ranks as medium-sized. J is TRBJ1-5 and V is TRBV4-1; D is unclear. The CDR3 is made up of 16 amino acids. The V gene lost 6 bases and the J gene lost 3 bases, with 18 bases spanning the gap. The V gene's germline CDR1 is MGHRA and CDR2 YSYEKL. CDR3 bases: TGCGCCAGCAGTCTGGAGCAAGGAGCCTACAATCAGCCCCAGCATTTT. Translation: CASSLEQGAYNQPQHF.

This clone has just a few counts. V gene TRBV14 combines with J gene TRBJ2-5; 11 nucleotides line up with TRBD2. Germline V gives CDR1 SGHDN, CDR2 FVKESK. This CDR3 comprises 15 residues. Germline trimming cut 4 bases from V and 5 bases from J; bases unmatched to any gene: 6. DNA of the CDR3: TGTGCCAGCAGCCCCAGACTAGCGGGGTGGGAGACCCAGTACTTC. This encodes CASSPRLAGWETQYF. The variable domain in full, with the rest retrieved from reference TRBV14 and TRBJ2-5, is EAGVTQFPSHSVIEKGQTVTLRCDPISGHDNLYWYRRVMGKEIKFLLHFVKESKQDESGMPNNRFLAERTGGTYSTLKVQPAELEDSGVYFCASSPRLAGWETQYFGPGTRLLVL.

The V and J genes are TRBV9 and TRBJ2-3; D is ambiguous. There are 12 residues in the CDR3. V gave up 0 bases and J gave up 5 bases, with 4 bases separating them. Germline V gene data show CDR1 as SGDLS and CDR2 as YYNGEE. The CDR3, as DNA: TGTGCCAGCAGCGTAGGTAGAGATACGCAGTATTTT. Translation gives CASSVGRDTQYF.

Written as DNA, the CDR3 is TGTGCCAGCAGCCCTCTAGCGGGGGGCTACAATGAGCAGTTCTTC. Translated: CASSPLAGGYNEQFF. The genes are TRBV14 and TRBJ2-1; 11 bases map to TRBD2. V lost 4 bases and J lost 3; bases outside the gene matches: 2. Germline lookup yields CDR1 SGHDN and CDR2 FVKESK. CDR3 length: 15 residues.

The sample holds a few counts of this clone. The rearrangement links TRBV28 to TRBJ2-5; 8 nucleotides match TRBD2. The CDR3 is made up of 15 amino acids. J gave up 2 bases and V 7 bases, and 9 bases lay outside the gene matches. Germline lookup yields CDR1 MDHEN and CDR2 SYDVKM. CDR3 DNA: TGTGCCAGCAACCCCCCGGCTAGCGGGCAAGAGACCCAGTACTTC. This sequence encodes CASNPPASGQETQYF. The variable domain in full, completed from reference TRBV28 and TRBJ2-5, reads DVKVTQSSRYLVKRTGEKVFLECVQDMDHENMFWYRQDPGLGLRLIYFSYDVKMKEKGDIPEGYSVSREKKERFSLILESASTNQTSMYLCASNPPASGQETQYFGPGTRLLVL.

The chain has TRBV6-8 and TRBJ2-7, with D uncertain. The CDR3 totals 13 residues. V lost 4 bases and J lost 5, with 12 bases in between. The V gene's germline CDR1 is MNHGY and CDR2 SAAAGT. CDR3 protein: CASSSPPMDEQYF. The CDR3 nucleotides are TGTGCCAGCAGTTCTCCTCCGATGGACGAGCAGTACTTC.

This clone has a handful of counts. The chain employs TRBV1 and TRBJ1-1. TRBV1 represents a pseudogene. CDR3 length: 17 amino acids. CDR3 region: CASSPYWGGAANTEAFF. CDR3 bases: TGCGCCAGCAGCCCCTACTGGGGGGGAGCCGCGAACACTGAAGCTTTCTTT.

This clone was recorded a few times. The chain combines TRBV28 with TRBJ2-6; a possible D gene is TRBD1 (6 bases). Germline V gene data show CDR1 as MDHEN and CDR2 as SYDVKM. This CDR3 is 14 amino acids long. V lost 10 bases and J 1 base, leaving 11 bases between the germline ends. CDR3 DNA sequence: TGTGCCACCGCAACAGGGTCTGGGGCCAACGTCCTGACTTTC. It is translated as CATATGSGANVLTF. Looking up the rest from reference TRBV28 and TRBJ2-6 gives the full variable domain: DVKVTQSSRYLVKRTGEKVFLECVQDMDHENMFWYRQDPGLGLRLIYFSYDVKMKEKGDIPEGYSVSREKKERFSLILESASTNQTSMYLCATATGSGANVLTFGAGSRLTVL.

This clone has only a few counts. The chain links TRBV28 to TRBJ2-7; 7 bases agree with TRBD1. Germline trimming cut 6 bases from V and 0 bases from J; bases unmatched to any gene: 5. The CDR3 runs to 14 residues. Looked up from germline, CDR1 is MDHEN and CDR2 is SYDVKM. CDR3 amino acids: CASRGQGDSYEQYF. In nucleotides, the CDR3 is TGTGCCAGCAGAGGTCAGGGGGACTCCTACGAGCAGTACTTC.

Comment on this clone: The limits of the CDR3 on the DNA are not certain, so only TCRdb's listed CDR3 is given. The chain recombines TRBV6-8 with TRBJ2-4; the table's D call of TRBD1 was not tested on the DNA. Germline V CDR1 and CDR2: MNHGY, SAAAGT. The CDR3 region is 17 residues in length, termini included. The CDR3 sequence is CASSSSDRNIAKNIQYF.

The chain has TRBV30 and TRBJ1-1; 7 nucleotides align to TRBD1. The CDR3 length is 15 residues. The junction had 10 bases not matched to a gene; V was cut back by 5 bases and J by 1 base. Per the germline V gene, CDR1 is GTSNPN and CDR2 is SVGIG (reference sequence). CDR3 sequence: CAWSGGRFGNTEAFF. In DNA, the CDR3 is TGTGCCTGGTCAGGGGGTCGTTTCGGGAACACTGAAGCTTTCTTT.

V usage is TRBV9 and J usage is TRBJ2-3; D possibly corresponds to TRBD2 (6 bases). This CDR3 is built from 16 residues. The germline CDR1 and CDR2 sequences are SGDLS and YYNGEE. V lost 0 bases and J 8 bases, leaving 19 bases between the germline ends. Written as DNA, the CDR3 is TGTGCCAGCAGCGTAGGAGGTAGACGGGGAGGTGGTACGCAGTATTTT. This gives the protein CASSVGGRRGGGTQYF.

Only a few counts were recorded for this clone. This chain joins TRBV9 and TRBJ1-5; D gene ambiguous. The CDR3 is made up of 14 amino acids. Germline V gene data show CDR1 as SGDLS and CDR2 as YYNGEE. The V and J ends lost 4 bases and 6 bases respectively, with 14 bases between them. The DNA of the CDR3 is TGTGCCAGCAGCCCTTCGGGGAACCCTCAGCCCCAGCATTTT. It codes for CASSPSGNPQPQHF.

The table lists this clone with a few counts. This chain connects TRBV28 to TRBJ1-5; tentatively, D is TRBD1 (6 bases). Per germline, CDR1 MDHEN and CDR2 SYDVKM. Deletions cut 7 bases from V and 4 bases from J, with 14 bases between. The CDR3 runs to 14 residues. The CDR3 loop reads CASITGGSNQPQHF. For the CDR3, the DNA is TGTGCCAGCATTACCGGGGGCTCGAATCAGCCCCAGCATTTT.

This clone was observed a few times. V is TRBV10-3 and J is TRBJ2-3; no firm D call. V lost 2 bases and J 1 base, leaving 7 bases between the germline ends. CDR1 is ENHRY, CDR2 SYGVKD, per germline. The CDR3 has 14 amino acids. Here the CDR3 reads CAISEDRGTDTQYF. CDR3 DNA: TGTGCCATCAGTGAGGATCGGGGCACAGATACGCAGTATTTT.

This clone has just a few counts. V usage is TRBV11-3 and J usage is TRBJ1-1; D gene unclear. V was pared by 3 bases and J by 1 base, with 9 bases between. There are 14 residues in the CDR3. Germline V gives CDR1 SGHNT, CDR2 YENEEA. CDR3 loop: CASSLIGSNTEAFF. CDR3 sequence (DNA): TGTGCCAGCAGCTTGATAGGGTCGAACACTGAAGCTTTCTTT.

By proportion, this clone is medium-sized. This chain joins TRBV11-3 and TRBJ1-5, with 12 bases matching TRBD1. V lost 4 bases to trimming and J lost 7 bases; unmatched junction nucleotides: 2. Looked up from germline, CDR1 is SGHNT and CDR2 is YENEEA. The CDR3 is made up of 14 amino acids. Here the CDR3 DNA reads TGTGCCAGCAGCTACGGGACAGGGGGCCAGCCCCAGCATTTT. Translating it yields CASSYGTGGQPQHF.

The CDR3 spells CATSRDGLAVYTGELFF. In DNA, the CDR3 is TGTGCCACCAGCAGAGATGGACTAGCGGTGTACACCGGGGAGCTGTTTTTT. V usage is TRBV15 and J usage is TRBJ2-2; 10 bases align to TRBD2. CDR1 is LNHNV and CDR2 is YYDKDF in the germline V gene (reference sequence). With V trimmed by 0 bases and J by 3 bases, 4 bases remained unmatched. This CDR3 comprises 17 residues.

The chain recombines TRBV28 with TRBJ1-2; D gene uncertain. Trimming took off 11 bases at V and 5 bases at J, with 18 bases between the two ends. This CDR3 has 13 residues. The germline V gene has CDR1 MDHEN and CDR2 SYDVKM. This chain's CDR3 is CASVGSGKYGYTF. CDR3 DNA sequence: TGTGCCTCAGTGGGTTCCGGCAAATATGGCTACACCTTC.

This clone was picked up a small number of times. J is TRBJ1-1 and V is TRBV19; tentatively, D is TRBD1 (6 bases). Germline V lookup: CDR1 LNHDA, CDR2 SQIVND (reference sequence). The CDR3 is 15 amino acids. V was clipped by 2 bases and J by 2 bases, with 12 bases between them. The CDR3 here is CASSIRARGNTEAFF. DNA of the CDR3: TGTGCCAGTAGTATACGGGCCAGGGGAAACACTGAAGCTTTCTTT.

This CDR3 reads CSGRAGQETQYF. The DNA for the CDR3 is TGCAGCGGGAGGGCCGGACAAGAGACCCAGTACTTC. The V and J genes are TRBV29-1 and TRBJ2-5; tentatively, D is TRBD2 (6 bases). Looked up from germline, CDR1 is SQVTM and CDR2 is ANQGSEA. CDR3 length equals 12 residues. V dropped 7 bases and J dropped 2 bases, with 11 bases sitting between them.

This clone was detected only a few times. The chain carries TRBV30 and TRBJ2-5; no reliable D call. Trimming removed 2 bases from V and 5 bases from J, with 12 bases in between. There are 13 residues in the CDR3. Looked up from germline, CDR1 is GTSNPN and CDR2 is SVGIG (reference sequence). The CDR3 nucleotides read TGTGCCTGGAGTCGGCAGGTGGAGGAGACCCAGTACTTC. It specifies CAWSRQVEETQYF.

The chain recombines TRBV6-4 with TRBJ1-6; D is ambiguous. Germline assignment: CDR1 MRHNA and CDR2 SNTAGT. Trimming removed 8 bases from V and 6 bases from J, with 5 bases in between. This CDR3 region has 11 residues. This CDR3 is CASGVNSPLHF. The DNA of the CDR3 is TGTGCCAGCGGAGTTAATTCACCCCTCCACTTT.

Relative to its sample, this clone is hyperexpanded (1% or more). The chain combines TRBV6-1 with TRBJ1-6, with 7 bases that match TRBD1. The J segment lost 10 bases and the V segment lost 0 bases, leaving 6 bases of the junction unmatched. The CDR3 sequence is 15 residues long. Germline CDR1 MNHNS, CDR2 SASEGT. This CDR3 reads CASSEAMQGGSPLHF. Here the CDR3 DNA reads TGTGCCAGCAGTGAAGCGATGCAGGGGGGATCACCCCTCCACTTT.

This clone was counted only a few times. The rearrangement uses TRBV11-3 and TRBJ2-5; the D is unclear. Trimming left V 0 bases short and J 2 bases short, with 13 bases between. CDR1 SGHNT and CDR2 YENEEA come from the germline V gene. The CDR3 runs to 16 residues. CDR3: CASSLEPPRLQETQYF. CDR3 nucleotide sequence: TGTGCCAGCAGCTTAGAGCCCCCGCGGTTACAAGAGACCCAGTACTTC.

The gene calls are TRBV28 and TRBJ1-4; TRBD1 agrees at 9 bases. V lost 5 bases to trimming and J lost 7 bases; unmatched junction nucleotides: 8. Germline assignment: CDR1 MDHEN and CDR2 SYDVKM. The CDR3 has 15 amino acids. CDR3 sequence reads: CASSESGTGSEKLFF. CDR3 coding DNA: TGTGCCAGCAGTGAATCCGGGACAGGGAGTGAAAAACTGTTTTTT.

V and J are TRBV15 and TRBJ2-5; tentative D call: TRBD2 (6 bases). Germline loops: CDR1 LNHNV, CDR2 YYDKDF (reference sequence). V was shortened by 1 base and J by 1 base, with 7 bases between the two germline ends. CDR3 size: 14 residues. The CDR3 spells CATSRVLAQETQYF. As DNA, the CDR3 is TGTGCCACCAGCAGAGTACTAGCCCAAGAGACCCAGTACTTC.